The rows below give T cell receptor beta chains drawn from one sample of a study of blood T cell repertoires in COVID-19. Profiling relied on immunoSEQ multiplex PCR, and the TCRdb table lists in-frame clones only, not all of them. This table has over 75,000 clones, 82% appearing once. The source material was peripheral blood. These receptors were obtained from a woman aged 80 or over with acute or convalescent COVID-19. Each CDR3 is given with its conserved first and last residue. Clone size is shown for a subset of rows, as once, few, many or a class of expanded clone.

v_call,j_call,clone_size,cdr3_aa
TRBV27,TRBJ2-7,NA,CASSTGQGDLHHEQYF
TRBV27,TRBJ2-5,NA,CASSLSRTGQETQYF
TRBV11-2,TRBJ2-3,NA,CASSLEGSGRAADTQYF
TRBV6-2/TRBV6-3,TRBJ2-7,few,CASSSPAPVEQYF
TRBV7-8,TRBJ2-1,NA,CAVRTSGGDHNEQFF
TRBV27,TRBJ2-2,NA,CASSSDYNTGELFF
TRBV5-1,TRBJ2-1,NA,CASSLSQPGGNEQFF
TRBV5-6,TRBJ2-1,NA,CASSLWAGREQFF
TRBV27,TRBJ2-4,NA,CASSLSPTKNIQYF
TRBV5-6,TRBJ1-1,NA,CASSGVLLDSRTEAFF
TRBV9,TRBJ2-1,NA,CASSVQPGLATHEQFF
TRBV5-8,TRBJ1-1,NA,CASTPIAYTEAFF
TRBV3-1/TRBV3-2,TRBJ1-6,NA,CASSFHTRGDSPLHF
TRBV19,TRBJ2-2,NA,CASSRDRLNTGELFF
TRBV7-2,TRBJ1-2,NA,CASSLKTGPYGYTF
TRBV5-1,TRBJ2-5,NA,CASSLGGGQETQYF
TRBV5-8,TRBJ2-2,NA,CASSYKISRGINTGELFF
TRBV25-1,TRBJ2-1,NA,CASSVAGGLHEQFF
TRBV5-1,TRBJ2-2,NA,CASSLLSSEVGELFF
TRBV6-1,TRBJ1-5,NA,CASSEGLGRQPQHF
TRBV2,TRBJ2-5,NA,CASSEPQLSQYF
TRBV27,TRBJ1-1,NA,CASSFTGFDGAFF
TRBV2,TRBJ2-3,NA,CASSAGLAGGLDTQYF
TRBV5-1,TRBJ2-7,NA,CASSLGGTAITDEQYF
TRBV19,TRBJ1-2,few,CASSILSGGRGYTF
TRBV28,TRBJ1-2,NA,CASSSTGYGYTF
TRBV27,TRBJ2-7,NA,CASSSPGQGAVEQYF
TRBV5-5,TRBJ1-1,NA,CASSGFRNTEAFF
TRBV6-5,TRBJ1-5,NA,CASSYKQDRGQPQHF
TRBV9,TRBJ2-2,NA,CASSLERGFTGELFF
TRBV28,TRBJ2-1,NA,CASSFSGGLAGSSYNEQFF
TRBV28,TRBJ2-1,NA,CASRVAGGWNEQFF
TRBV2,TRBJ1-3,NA,CASSEGGTAIGSTIYF
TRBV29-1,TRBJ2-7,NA,CSVGVTGGKYEQYF
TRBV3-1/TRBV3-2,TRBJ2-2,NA,CASSHGGYTGELFF
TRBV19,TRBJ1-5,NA,CASSIVEGGQPQHF
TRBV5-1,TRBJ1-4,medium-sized,CASSSVDRGRLNEKLFF
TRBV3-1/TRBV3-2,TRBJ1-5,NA,CASSQGGGASFVQPQHF
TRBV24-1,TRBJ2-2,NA,CATSDFRQGTGELFF
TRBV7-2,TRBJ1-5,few,CASSQGTSNQPQHF
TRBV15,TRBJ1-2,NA,CATSRGPQGIGLANYGYTF
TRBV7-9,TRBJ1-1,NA,CASSPYDRPNTEAFF
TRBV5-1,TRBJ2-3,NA,CASKSGGGGGTDTQYF
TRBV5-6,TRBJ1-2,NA,CASSLVQEGYTF
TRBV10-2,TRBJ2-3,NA,CAAGGVGLAGKSTDTQYF
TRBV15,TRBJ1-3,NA,CATSRAGTGALSGNTIYF
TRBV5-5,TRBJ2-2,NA,CASSRDTGNTGELFF
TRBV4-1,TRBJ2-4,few,CASSPDRGGPSGRKNIQYF
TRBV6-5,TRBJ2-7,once,CASRHTYEQYF
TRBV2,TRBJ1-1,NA,CATAGQGTTNTEAFF
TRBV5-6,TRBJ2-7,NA,CASSLKARSYEQYF
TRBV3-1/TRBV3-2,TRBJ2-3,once,CASSPFSTDTQYF
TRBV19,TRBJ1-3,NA,CASSILALSGNTIYF